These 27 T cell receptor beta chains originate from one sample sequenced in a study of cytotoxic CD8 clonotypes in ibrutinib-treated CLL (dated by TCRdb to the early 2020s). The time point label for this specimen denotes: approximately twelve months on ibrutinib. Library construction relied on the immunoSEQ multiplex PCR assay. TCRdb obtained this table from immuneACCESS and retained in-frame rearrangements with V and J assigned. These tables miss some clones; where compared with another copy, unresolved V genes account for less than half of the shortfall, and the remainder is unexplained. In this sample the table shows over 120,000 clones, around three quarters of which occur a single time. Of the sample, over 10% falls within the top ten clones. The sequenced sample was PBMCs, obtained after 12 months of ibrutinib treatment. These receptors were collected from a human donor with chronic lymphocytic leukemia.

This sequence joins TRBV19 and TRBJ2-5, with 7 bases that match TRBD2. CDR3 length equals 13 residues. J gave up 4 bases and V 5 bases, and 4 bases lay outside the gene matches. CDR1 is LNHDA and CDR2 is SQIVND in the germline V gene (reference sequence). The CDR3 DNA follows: TGTGCCAGTAGTGCGGGAGAGCGAGAGACCCAGTACTTC. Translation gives CASSAGERETQYF.

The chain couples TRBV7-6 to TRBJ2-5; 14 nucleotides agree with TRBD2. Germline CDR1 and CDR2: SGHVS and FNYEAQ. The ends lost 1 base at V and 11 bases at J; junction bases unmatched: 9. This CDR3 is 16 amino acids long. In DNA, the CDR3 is TGTGCCAGCAGCTTAGGAGGGACTAGCGGGAGTTGGGAGCAGTACTTC. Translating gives CASSLGGTSGSWEQYF.

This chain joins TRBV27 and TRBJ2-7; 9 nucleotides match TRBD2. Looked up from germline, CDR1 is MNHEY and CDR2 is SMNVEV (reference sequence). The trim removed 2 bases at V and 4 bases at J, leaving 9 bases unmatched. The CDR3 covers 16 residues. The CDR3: CASSLTAGTSRYEQYF. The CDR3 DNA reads TGTGCCAGCAGTTTAACGGCGGGGACTAGCCGGTACGAGCAGTACTTC.

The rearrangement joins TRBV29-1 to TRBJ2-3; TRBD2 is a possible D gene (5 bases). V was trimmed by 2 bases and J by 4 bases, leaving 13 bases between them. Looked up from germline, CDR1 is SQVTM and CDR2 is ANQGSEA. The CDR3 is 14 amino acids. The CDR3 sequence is CSVERWLAPDTQYF. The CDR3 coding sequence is TGCAGCGTTGAAAGATGGCTAGCCCCAGATACGCAGTATTTT.

The CDR3 region has the DNA TGCGCCAGCAGCTTGAGGCTAGCCGAAAAGAACACCGGGGAGCTGTTTTTT. Its translation: CASSLRLAEKNTGELFF. The genes are TRBV5-1 and TRBJ2-2, with D perhaps TRBD2 (5 bases). The V end was cut by 1 base, the J end by 1 base, with 14 bases between. The CDR3 runs 17 residues. Germline values: CDR1 SGHRS, CDR2 YFSETQ.

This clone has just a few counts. The CDR3 region has the DNA TGTGCCAGCAGCGCCGGGACTAGCGGGATGGGGGAAGAGACCCAGTACTTC. It specifies CASSAGTSGMGEETQYF. This chain joins TRBV5-8 and TRBJ2-5, with 13 positions matching TRBD2. CDR1 SGHTS and CDR2 YDEGEE come from the germline V gene. The V segment lost 4 bases and the J segment 3 bases; nucleotides outside the gene matches: 9. CDR3 length: 17 residues.

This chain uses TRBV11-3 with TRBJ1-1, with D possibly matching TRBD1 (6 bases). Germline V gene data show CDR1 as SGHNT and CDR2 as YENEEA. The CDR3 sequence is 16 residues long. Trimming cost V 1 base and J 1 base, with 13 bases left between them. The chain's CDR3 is CASSLGTGHSNTEAFF. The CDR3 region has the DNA TGTGCCAGCAGCTTAGGTACGGGACACTCGAACACTGAAGCTTTCTTT.

The CDR3 DNA sequence: TGTGCCAGCAGTTATTACGGGGGGCACTCCTACGAGCAGTACTTC. Translating it yields CASSYYGGHSYEQYF. The chain couples TRBV27 to TRBJ2-7; possible D gene TRBD2, 7 bases. Per the germline V gene, CDR1 is MNHEY and CDR2 is SMNVEV (reference sequence). CDR3 length: 15 amino acids. V was trimmed by 4 bases and J by 0 bases, leaving 13 bases between them.

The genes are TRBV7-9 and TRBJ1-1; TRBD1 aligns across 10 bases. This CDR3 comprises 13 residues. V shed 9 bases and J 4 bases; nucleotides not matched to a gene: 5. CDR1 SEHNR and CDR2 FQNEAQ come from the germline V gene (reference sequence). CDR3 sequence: CASTWTGGTEAFF. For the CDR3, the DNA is TGTGCCAGTACTTGGACAGGGGGCACTGAAGCTTTCTTT.

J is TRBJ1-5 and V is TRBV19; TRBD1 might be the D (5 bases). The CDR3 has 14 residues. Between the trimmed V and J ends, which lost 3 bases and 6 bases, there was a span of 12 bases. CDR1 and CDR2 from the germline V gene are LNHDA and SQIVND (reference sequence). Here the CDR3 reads CASSILGVVQPQHF. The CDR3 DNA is TGTGCCAGTAGTATTTTAGGGGTGGTTCAGCCCCAGCATTTT.

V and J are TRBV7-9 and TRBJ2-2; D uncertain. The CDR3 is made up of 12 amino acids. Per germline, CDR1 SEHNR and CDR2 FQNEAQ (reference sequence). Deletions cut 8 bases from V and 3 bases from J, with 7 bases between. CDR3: CASLIDTGELFF. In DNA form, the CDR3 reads TGTGCCAGCCTAATTGACACCGGGGAGCTGTTTTTT.

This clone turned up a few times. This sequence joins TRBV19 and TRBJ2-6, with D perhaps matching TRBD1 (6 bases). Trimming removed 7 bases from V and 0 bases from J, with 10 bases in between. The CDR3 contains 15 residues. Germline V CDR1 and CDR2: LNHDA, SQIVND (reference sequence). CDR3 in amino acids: CASTLQGSGANVLTF. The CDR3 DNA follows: TGTGCCAGTACCCTACAGGGCTCTGGGGCCAACGTCCTGACTTTC.

The CDR3 sequence: CASSQDRTVWPYF. The CDR3, as DNA: TGCGCCAGCAGCCAAGATAGGACGGTCTGGCCGTACTTC. J is TRBJ2-4 and V is TRBV4-3; unclear D gene. This CDR3 is built from 13 residues. The germline CDR1 and CDR2 sequences are LGHNA and YSLEER. The V and J ends lost 0 bases and 15 bases respectively, with 15 bases between them.

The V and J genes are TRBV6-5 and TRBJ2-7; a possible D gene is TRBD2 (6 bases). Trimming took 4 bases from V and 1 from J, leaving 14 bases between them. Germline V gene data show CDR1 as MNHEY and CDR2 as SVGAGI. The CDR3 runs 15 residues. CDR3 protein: CASSSGGAQSYEQYF. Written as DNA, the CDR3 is TGTGCCAGCAGTTCTGGAGGGGCTCAATCCTACGAGCAGTACTTC.

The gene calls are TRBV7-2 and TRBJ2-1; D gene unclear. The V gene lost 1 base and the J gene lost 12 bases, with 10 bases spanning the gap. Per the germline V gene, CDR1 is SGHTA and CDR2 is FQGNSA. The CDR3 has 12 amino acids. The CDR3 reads CASSLDSIVQFF. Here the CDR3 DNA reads TGTGCCAGCAGCTTAGATTCCATAGTGCAGTTCTTC. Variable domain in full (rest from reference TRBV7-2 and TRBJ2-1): GAGVSQSPSNKVTEKGKDVELRCDPISGHTALYWYRQSLGQGLEFLIYFQGNSAPDKSGLPSDRFSAERTGGSVSTLTIQRTQQEDSAVYLCASSLDSIVQFFGPGTRLTVL.

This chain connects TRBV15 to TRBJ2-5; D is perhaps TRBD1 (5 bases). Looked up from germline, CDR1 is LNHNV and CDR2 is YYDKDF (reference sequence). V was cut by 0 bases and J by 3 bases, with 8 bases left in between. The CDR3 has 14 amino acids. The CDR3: CATSRDLGEETQYF. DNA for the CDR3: TGTGCCACCAGCAGAGATCTAGGGGAAGAGACCCAGTACTTC.

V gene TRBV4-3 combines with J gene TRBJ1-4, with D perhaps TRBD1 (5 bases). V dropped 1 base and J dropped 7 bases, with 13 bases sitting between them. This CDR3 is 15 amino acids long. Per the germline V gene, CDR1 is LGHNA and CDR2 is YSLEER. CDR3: CASSQGTGGTEKLFF. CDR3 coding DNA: TGCGCCAGCAGCCAAGGTACTGGGGGGACTGAAAAACTGTTTTTT.

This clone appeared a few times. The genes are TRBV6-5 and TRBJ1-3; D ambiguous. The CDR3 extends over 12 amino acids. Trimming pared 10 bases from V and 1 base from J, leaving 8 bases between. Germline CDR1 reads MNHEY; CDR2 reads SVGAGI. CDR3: CATRGSGNTIYF. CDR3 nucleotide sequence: TGTGCCACTCGGGGTTCTGGAAACACCATATATTTT.

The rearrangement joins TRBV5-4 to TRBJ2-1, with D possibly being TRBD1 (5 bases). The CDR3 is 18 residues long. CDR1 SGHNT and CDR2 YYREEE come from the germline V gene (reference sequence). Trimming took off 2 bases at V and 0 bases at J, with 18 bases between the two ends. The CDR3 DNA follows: TGTGCCAGCAGCTTCCTACCCGGACAATCCTTCTCCTACAATGAGCAGTTCTTC. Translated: CASSFLPGQSFSYNEQFF.

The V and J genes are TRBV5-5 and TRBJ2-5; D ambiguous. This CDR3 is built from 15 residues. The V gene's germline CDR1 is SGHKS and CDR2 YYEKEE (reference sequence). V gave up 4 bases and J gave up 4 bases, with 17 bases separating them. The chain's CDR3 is CASSENGAGGETQYF. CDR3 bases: TGTGCCAGCAGCGAAAACGGCGCAGGTGGAGAGACCCAGTACTTC.

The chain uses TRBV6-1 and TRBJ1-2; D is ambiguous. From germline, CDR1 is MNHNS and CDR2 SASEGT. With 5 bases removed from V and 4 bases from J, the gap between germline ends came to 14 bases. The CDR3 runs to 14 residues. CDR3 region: CASSYGFQSYGYTF. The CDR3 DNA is TGTGCCAGCAGTTATGGGTTTCAGAGCTATGGCTACACCTTC.

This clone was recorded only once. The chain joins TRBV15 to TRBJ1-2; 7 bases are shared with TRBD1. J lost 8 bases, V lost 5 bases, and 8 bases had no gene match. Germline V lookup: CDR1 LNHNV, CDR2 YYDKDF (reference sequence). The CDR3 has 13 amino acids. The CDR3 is CATSAQGWEGYTF. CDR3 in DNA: TGTGCCACCAGCGCACAGGGGTGGGAGGGCTACACCTTC.

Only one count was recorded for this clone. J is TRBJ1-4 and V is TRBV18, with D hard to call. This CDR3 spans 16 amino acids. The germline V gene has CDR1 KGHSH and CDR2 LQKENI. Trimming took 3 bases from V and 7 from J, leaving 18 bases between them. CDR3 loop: CASSPSGPSGGEKLFF. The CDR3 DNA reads TGTGCCAGCTCACCCTCCGGGCCAAGCGGCGGTGAAAAACTGTTTTTT.

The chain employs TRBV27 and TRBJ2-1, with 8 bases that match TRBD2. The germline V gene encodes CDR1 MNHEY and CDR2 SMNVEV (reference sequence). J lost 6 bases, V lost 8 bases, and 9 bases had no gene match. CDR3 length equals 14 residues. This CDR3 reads CASVTSGGANEQFF. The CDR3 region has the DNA TGTGCCAGCGTTACTAGCGGCGGCGCCAATGAGCAGTTCTTC.

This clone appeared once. CDR3 in DNA: TGTGCCAGCAGCTTAGGGACAGGGGGTAGCCGAGGATCCTACAATGAGCAGTTCTTC. Translating it yields CASSLGTGGSRGSYNEQFF. This rearrangement joins TRBV7-8 to TRBJ2-1; TRBD1 aligns across 10 bases. CDR3 length: 19 residues. Germline lookup yields CDR1 SGHVS and CDR2 FQNEAQ. After removal of 1 base from V and 1 base from J, the junction contained 10 bases not matched to a gene.

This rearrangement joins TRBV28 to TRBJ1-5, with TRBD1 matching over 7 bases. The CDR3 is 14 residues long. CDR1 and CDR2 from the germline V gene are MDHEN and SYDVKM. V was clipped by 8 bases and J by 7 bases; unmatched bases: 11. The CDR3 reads CASHQGGTGQPQHF. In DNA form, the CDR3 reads TGTGCCAGCCACCAGGGGGGGACGGGCCAGCCCCAGCATTTT.

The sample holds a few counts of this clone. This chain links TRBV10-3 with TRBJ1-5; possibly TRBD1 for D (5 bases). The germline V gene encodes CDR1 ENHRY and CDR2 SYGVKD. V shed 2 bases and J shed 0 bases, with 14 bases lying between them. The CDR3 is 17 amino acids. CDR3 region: CAISEIGGSNSNQPQHF. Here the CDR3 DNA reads TGTGCCATCAGTGAGATTGGGGGATCCAATAGCAATCAGCCCCAGCATTTT.